This passage covers 18 T cell receptor beta chains from one sample sequenced in a study of blood T cell repertoires in COVID-19. Repertoires were generated with immunoSEQ multiplex PCR, while TCRdb's copy carries only in-frame clones and drops some. The data show 85,000 to 120,000 clones, more than 90% seen once. Sequencing was done on a sample of peripheral blood. These receptors were collected from a man between 18 and 35 years old with acute or convalescent COVID-19.

This chain uses TRBV3-1 (or the pseudogene TRBV3-2) with TRBJ2-7; the match to TRBD2 covers 8 bases. The V and J ends lost 1 base and 2 bases, in that order; junction bases with no gene match: 4. Germline CDR1 LGHDT, CDR2 YNNKEL (reference sequence). The CDR3 has 15 amino acids. The CDR3 coding sequence is TGTGCCAGCAGCCAAGTCCTAGCGGGCCCCTACGAGCAGTACTTC. It yields the protein CASSQVLAGPYEQYF.

This clone has just one count. The chain links TRBV18 to TRBJ1-1; the D is unclear. This CDR3 is built from 14 residues. CDR1 is KGHSH and CDR2 is LQKENI in the germline V gene. V gave up 2 bases and J gave up 7 bases, with 14 bases separating them. CDR3 amino acids: CASSPVLPPDEAFF. As DNA, the CDR3 is TGTGCCAGCTCACCAGTTCTCCCCCCAGATGAAGCTTTCTTT.

This rearrangement joins TRBV7-6 to TRBJ1-2; the D gene is possibly TRBD1 (6 bases). The V gene's germline CDR1 is SGHVS and CDR2 FNYEAQ. This CDR3 has 17 residues. V was cut by 2 bases and J by 6 bases, with 22 bases left in between. CDR3 protein: CASSLFGGRGAEDGYTF. DNA of the CDR3: TGTGCCAGCAGCTTATTTGGGGGACGGGGGGCGGAGGATGGCTACACCTTC.

CDR3 residues: CAWTDGTEAYGYTF. In DNA form, the CDR3 reads TGTGCCTGGACGGACGGGACAGAAGCCTATGGCTACACCTTC. The gene calls are TRBV30 and TRBJ1-2; 7 positions match TRBD1. CDR1 is GTSNPN and CDR2 is SVGIG in the germline V gene (reference sequence). The CDR3 runs 14 residues. V lost 4 bases, J lost 4 bases, and 9 bases stayed unmatched. The whole variable domain, remainder taken from reference TRBV30 and TRBJ1-2, is SQTIHQWPATLVQPVGSPLSLECTVEGTSNPNLYWYRQAAGRGLQLLFYSVGIGQISSEVPQNLSASRPQDRQFILSSKKLLLSDSGFYLCAWTDGTEAYGYTFGSGTRLTVV.

The V call is TRBV6-5, the J call TRBJ1-6; TRBD1 matches 9 bases. Trimming removed 0 bases from V and 14 bases from J; junction bases left unmatched: 11. From germline, CDR1 is MNHEY and CDR2 SVGAGI. The CDR3 covers 16 residues. Here the CDR3 reads CASSYSSGTGHSALHF. The CDR3 DNA sequence: TGTGCCAGCAGTTACTCCTCTGGGACAGGGCATAGTGCCCTCCACTTT.

J is TRBJ1-1 and V is TRBV6-5; tentatively, D is TRBD1 (5 bases). CDR3 length: 13 amino acids. Looked up from germline, CDR1 is MNHEY and CDR2 is SVGAGI. V was shortened by 6 bases and J by 2 bases, with 10 bases between the two germline ends. CDR3 sequence: CASRRRGNTEAFF. CDR3 nucleotides: TGTGCCAGCAGACGAAGGGGAAACACTGAAGCTTTCTTT.

The J gene is TRBJ2-7, the V gene TRBV5-4, with TRBD1 as a possible D gene (6 bases). The V end was cut by 4 bases, the J end by 1 base, with 9 bases between. The CDR3 contains 13 residues. CDR1 SGHNT and CDR2 YYREEE come from the germline V gene (reference sequence). The CDR3 here is CASSPQGSYEQYF. CDR3 sequence (DNA): TGTGCCAGCAGCCCACAGGGTTCCTACGAGCAGTACTTC. The variable domain in full, completed from reference TRBV5-4 and TRBJ2-7, reads ETGVTQSPTHLIKTRGQQVTLRCSSQSGHNTVSWYQQALGQGPQFIFQYYREEENGRGNFPPRFSGLQFPNYSSELNVNALELDDSALYLCASSPQGSYEQYFGPGTRLTVT.

With regard to this clone: Germline and junction disagree at one end, which may indicate a read error. This rearrangement joins TRBV6-6 to TRBJ1-1; D is unclear. This CDR3 spans 13 amino acids. The V gene's germline CDR1 is MNHNY and CDR2 SVGAGI (reference sequence). Here the CDR3 DNA reads TGTGCCACCAGTGAGGCGCTAAACACTGAAGCTTTCTTT. Its protein is CATSEALNTEAFF.

The V call is TRBV19, the J call TRBJ2-3; 11 bases agree with TRBD2. This CDR3 contains 18 residues. Germline CDR1 LNHDA, CDR2 SQIVND (reference sequence). Losses at the gene ends were 6 bases for V and 1 base for J; bases not matched to a gene: 12. The CDR3, as DNA: TGTGCCAGTAGCCCCCTTAGCGGGGGGGCCCTCGGCACAGATACGCAGTATTTT. Residues: CASSPLSGGALGTDTQYF.

This chain uses TRBV2 with TRBJ2-2, with 7 nucleotides matching TRBD2. V lost 4 bases to trimming and J lost 1 base; unmatched junction nucleotides: 3. Germline-derived CDR1 and CDR2 are SNHLY and FYNNEI. The CDR3 covers 15 residues. This chain's CDR3 is CASSGTGGNTGELFF. CDR3 DNA sequence: TGTGCCAGCAGTGGTACGGGAGGGAACACCGGGGAGCTGTTTTTT. The full variable domain, with the rest looked up from reference TRBV2 and TRBJ2-2, is EPEVTQTPSHQVTQMGQEVILRCVPISNHLYFYWYRQILGQKVEFLVSFYNNEISEKSEIFDDQFSVERPDGSNFTLKIRSTKLEDSAMYFCASSGTGGNTGELFFGEGSRLTVL.

The V gene is TRBV6-5, the J gene TRBJ2-7; TRBD2 matches 8 bases. CDR3 size: 15 residues. Per the germline V gene, CDR1 is MNHEY and CDR2 is SVGAGI. The trim removed 4 bases at V and 6 bases at J, leaving 11 bases unmatched. CDR3 sequence reads: CASSSRGAGDFEQYF. CDR3 DNA sequence: TGTGCCAGCAGTTCCCGGGGAGCGGGAGACTTCGAGCAGTACTTC.

As for this clone: One end of the junction does not line up with germline, which may come from a read error. The genes are TRBV4-1 and TRBJ2-5, with a possible D match to TRBD2 (5 bases). Germline V gene data show CDR1 as MGHRA and CDR2 as YSYEKL. CDR3 size: 18 residues. The CDR3 DNA reads TGCGCCAGCAGCCACGGGGTTTCGGGGAGCCTGGGCCAAGAGGCCCAGTACTTC. It is translated as CASSHGVSGSLGQEAQYF.

This clone appeared a single time. V is TRBV5-7 and J is TRBJ1-2, with TRBD1 identical over 10 bases. TRBV5-7 is identified as an open reading frame with a role that is uncertain. Trimming took 4 bases from V and 8 from J; bases not matched to a gene: 5. This CDR3 has 13 residues. The CDR3 DNA reads TGTGCCAGCAGCAGACAGGGGGCGGGGGGCTACACCTTC. It encodes CASSRQGAGGYTF.

V and J are TRBV7-9 and TRBJ2-1; TRBD2 matches at 9 bases. The germline gives CDR1 SEHNR, CDR2 FQNEAQ (reference sequence). This CDR3 is 16 amino acids long. The V gene end was trimmed by 5 bases and the J gene end by 1 base; junction bases not matched to a gene: 6. CDR3 sequence reads: CASSRERGASYNEQFF. The CDR3 nucleotides are TGTGCCAGCAGCCGCGAGCGGGGGGCATCCTACAATGAGCAGTTCTTC.

In DNA form, the CDR3 reads TGTGCCAGCAGTACGCGGACAGGGCCTGAAGCTTTCTTT. This gives the protein CASSTRTGPEAFF. The J gene is TRBJ1-1, the V gene TRBV27, with 8 bases identical to TRBD1. The CDR3 runs 13 residues. CDR1 is MNHEY and CDR2 is SMNVEV in the germline V gene (reference sequence). V was pared by 5 bases and J by 6 bases, with 5 bases of the junction left unmatched.

The chain links TRBV18 to TRBJ1-2, with 9 bases matching TRBD1. CDR3 length: 13 residues. Trimming at V came to 5 bases and at J to 5 bases, leaving 3 bases not matched to a gene. Germline V gives CDR1 KGHSH, CDR2 LQKENI. The CDR3 protein is CASSSQGAYGYTF. In DNA form, the CDR3 reads TGTGCCAGCTCATCACAGGGGGCGTATGGCTACACCTTC.

The rearrangement links TRBV5-1 to TRBJ1-2; 8 nucleotides agree with TRBD1. CDR3 length: 14 residues. Trimming took 2 bases from V and 1 from J; bases not matched to a gene: 1. Germline lookup yields CDR1 SGHRS and CDR2 YFSETQ. CDR3 in DNA: TGCGCCAGCAGCTTAGACAGGGGTAACTATGGCTACACCTTC. It codes for CASSLDRGNYGYTF.

The chain links TRBV19 to TRBJ1-5; the D gene is possibly TRBD1 (5 bases). Germline loops: CDR1 LNHDA, CDR2 SQIVND (reference sequence). This CDR3 comprises 18 residues. Between the trimmed V and J ends, which lost 7 bases and 2 bases, there was a span of 24 bases. In nucleotides, the CDR3 is TGTGCCAGTACCATCCGGGGGGGAACGGGTAGGGGCAATCAGCCCCAGCATTTT. Protein product: CASTIRGGTGRGNQPQHF.